These 20 T cell receptor beta chains share one sample of origin, sequenced in a study of identifying expanded T cells in peripheral blood. Only in-frame clones appear in the TCRdb table, and some are missing; sequencing was by immunoSEQ multiplex PCR. The sample has 80,000 to 90,000 clones; 70% to 90% are singletons. The sample comprised blood. Source of these receptors: a person between 18 and 75 years old in good health.

The table lists this clone with a few counts. In the same sample, other DNA sequences code for this CDR3. This sequence joins TRBV7-2 and TRBJ1-5, with unresolved D. From germline, CDR1 is SGHTA and CDR2 FQGNSA. The CDR3 consists of 14 residues. The ends were cut back, 1 base at V and 5 bases at J, with 9 bases in the middle. CDR3 residues: CASSLDGSYQPQHF. The CDR3 nucleotides are TGTGCCAGCAGCTTAGATGGGTCCTATCAGCCCCAGCATTTT.

This chain connects TRBV6-6 to TRBJ1-1; TRBD1 might be the D (6 bases). The germline V gene has CDR1 MNHNY and CDR2 SVGAGI (reference sequence). The V end lost 2 bases, the J end lost 6 bases, and 13 bases lay between the germline ends. The CDR3 is 14 amino acids. CDR3 nucleotides: TGTGCCAGCAGTTACGGTCAGGGGAATGCTGAAGCTTTCTTT. This codes for CASSYGQGNAEAFF.

In this sample, this clone turned up once. This chain joins TRBV14 and TRBJ2-6, with no clear D. The CDR3 has 17 residues. V shed 5 bases and J shed 1 base, with 15 bases lying between them. Germline CDR1 is SGHDN and CDR2 is FVKESK. Here the CDR3 reads CASSERRPTSGANVLTF. The CDR3 nucleotides are TGTGCCAGCAGCGAACGCCGACCGACATCTGGGGCCAACGTCCTGACTTTC.

The V gene is TRBV2, the J gene TRBJ2-5; D assignment may be TRBD1 or TRBD2 (5 bases each). This CDR3 is 16 amino acids long. Trimming pared 6 bases from V and 3 bases from J, leaving 20 bases between. The V gene's germline CDR1 is SNHLY and CDR2 FYNNEI. CDR3 sequence reads: CASRRTETVEEETQYF. CDR3 nucleotide sequence: TGTGCCAGCAGGCGAACCGAGACAGTGGAGGAAGAGACCCAGTACTTC.

This chain joins TRBV7-2 and TRBJ1-1, with 8 bases lining up with TRBD1. The germline V gene encodes CDR1 SGHTA and CDR2 FQGNSA. The CDR3 length is 14 residues. The trim removed 5 bases at V and 3 bases at J, leaving 5 bases unmatched. CDR3 protein: CASSRQGTDTEAFF. DNA of the CDR3: TGTGCCAGCAGCAGACAGGGGACAGACACTGAAGCTTTCTTT.

This chain uses TRBV5-1 with TRBJ1-1; D is unclear. Trimming pared 4 bases from V and 0 bases from J, leaving 10 bases between. There are 14 residues in the CDR3. Germline-derived CDR1 and CDR2 are SGHRS and YFSETQ. The CDR3 coding sequence is TGCGCCAGCAGCCTAGGACCCTTGAACACTGAAGCTTTCTTT. Encoded protein: CASSLGPLNTEAFF.

The V call is TRBV7-9, the J call TRBJ2-2; 7 bases fit TRBD1. The V gene's germline CDR1 is SEHNR and CDR2 FQNEAQ (reference sequence). The V gene end was trimmed by 5 bases and the J gene end by 5 bases; junction bases not matched to a gene: 8. CDR3 length equals 15 residues. The CDR3 DNA is TGTGCCAGCAGCCCGTGGACAGGACCTACCGGGGAGCTGTTTTTT. Translating it yields CASSPWTGPTGELFF.

The V gene is TRBV7-6, the J gene TRBJ2-2; 12 bases fit TRBD2. This CDR3 comprises 21 residues. CDR1 is SGHVS, CDR2 FNYEAQ, per germline. Losses at the gene ends were 5 bases for V and 5 bases for J; bases not matched to a gene: 21. Here the CDR3 reads CASSPHPEGASGGVITGELFF. DNA for the CDR3: TGTGCCAGCAGCCCTCACCCCGAAGGGGCTAGCGGGGGGGTTATTACCGGGGAGCTGTTTTTT.

The chain has TRBV19 and TRBJ1-4, with D unresolved. This CDR3 has 13 amino acids. Per the germline V gene, CDR1 is LNHDA and CDR2 is SQIVND (reference sequence). Trimming cost V 0 bases and J 8 bases, with 7 bases left between them. CDR3 residues: CASSIDTGEKLFF. CDR3 sequence (DNA): TGTGCCAGTAGTATAGACACCGGGGAAAAACTGTTTTTT.

The gene calls are TRBV6-1 and TRBJ1-5; possible D gene TRBD1, 5 bases. Germline V CDR1 and CDR2: MNHNS, SASEGT. V was cut by 6 bases and J by 4 bases, with 10 bases left in between. This CDR3 is 13 amino acids long. The CDR3 DNA sequence: TGTGCCAGCAGCCTGACAGATAATCAGCCCCAGCATTTT. Its translation is CASSLTDNQPQHF.

CDR3 coding DNA: TGTGCCAGCAGTTGGGGGACAGCGAATGAAAAACTGTTTTTT. This sequence encodes CASSWGTANEKLFF. The V call is TRBV6-5, the J call TRBJ1-4; 7 bases align to TRBD1. V dropped 4 bases and J dropped 5; count of bases not matched to a gene: 4. Per the germline V gene, CDR1 is MNHEY and CDR2 is SVGAGI. The CDR3 totals 14 residues.

This clone is a singleton in its sample. The chain joins TRBV2 to TRBJ2-5; 7 bases map to TRBD1. The CDR3 is made up of 13 amino acids. V lost 9 bases to trimming and J lost 2 bases; unmatched junction nucleotides: 6. From germline, CDR1 is SNHLY and CDR2 FYNNEI. In nucleotides, the CDR3 is TGTGCCAGTACGACAGGGCGGCAAGAGACCCAGTACTTC. Translating it yields CASTTGRQETQYF.

In nucleotides, the CDR3 is TGCGCCAGCAGCCAAGTCCCGGGGCGCCTAACTGAAGCTTTCTTT. Amino acids: CASSQVPGRLTEAFF. This sequence joins TRBV4-1 and TRBJ1-1, with a weak D call TRBD1 (5 bases). The CDR3 totals 15 residues. Trimming removed 1 base at V and 5 bases at J, with 14 bases between. Germline values: CDR1 MGHRA, CDR2 YSYEKL.

The chain carries TRBV25-1 and TRBJ2-1; perhaps TRBD2 as D (6 bases). Germline assignment: CDR1 MGHDK and CDR2 SYGVNS. V was trimmed by 4 bases and J by 5 bases, leaving 12 bases between them. The CDR3 length is 14 residues. The CDR3 DNA follows: TGTGCCAGCAGTGCCAGACTAGAGGACAATGAGCAGTTCTTC. Translated, it gives CASSARLEDNEQFF.

The gene calls are TRBV6-9 and TRBJ1-2, with a tentative D call TRBD1 (6 bases). Germline V CDR1 and CDR2: MNHGY, SVAAGI. The CDR3 runs 14 residues. V lost 3 bases and J lost 7, with 15 bases in between. This CDR3 reads CASSYSGAAAGYTF. CDR3 bases: TGTGCCAGCAGTTACTCGGGGGCCGCAGCTGGCTACACCTTC.

The chain couples TRBV11-3 to TRBJ1-1, with a possible D match to TRBD1 (5 bases). The CDR3 spans 15 residues. Germline V CDR1 and CDR2: SGHNT, YENEEA. V was trimmed by 5 bases and J by 1 base, leaving 14 bases between them. The CDR3 is CASSPSGEGNTEAFF. The CDR3 coding sequence is TGTGCCAGCAGCCCCTCGGGGGAAGGGAACACTGAAGCTTTCTTT.

The chain has TRBV5-4 and TRBJ2-3; D is unclear. From germline, CDR1 is SGHNT and CDR2 YYREEE (reference sequence). The CDR3 runs 13 residues. Trimming left V 4 bases short and J 2 bases short, with 8 bases between. As DNA, the CDR3 is TGTGCCAGCAGCGGCCCATACACAGATACGCAGTATTTT. Translated, it gives CASSGPYTDTQYF.

Comments on this clone: Relative to the germline gene, one junction end is altered; a read error may explain this. The sample carries other DNA sequences with the same CDR3. The J gene is TRBJ1-2, the V gene TRBV28; tentatively, D is TRBD1 (5 bases). This CDR3 region has 14 residues. Germline CDR1 and CDR2: MDHEN and SYDVKM. The CDR3 DNA follows: TGTGCTAGCAGTCCGCGGGGGTTCTTCTATGGCTACACCTTC. Amino acid sequence: CASSPRGFFYGYTF.

This clone was observed once. The chain joins TRBV4-3 to TRBJ1-1; D perhaps matches TRBD1 (6 bases). The V end lost 4 bases, the J end lost 2 bases, and 20 bases lay between the germline ends. CDR1 and CDR2 from the germline V gene are LGHNA and YSLEER. This CDR3 spans 17 amino acids. The CDR3: CASSPNPTGSANTEAFF. CDR3 nucleotide sequence: TGCGCCAGCAGCCCTAACCCGACAGGATCTGCAAACACTGAAGCTTTCTTT.

This chain joins TRBV5-1 and TRBJ2-3; no clear D. V was cut by 6 bases and J by 1 base, with 12 bases left in between. This CDR3 has 14 amino acids. CDR1 and CDR2 from the germline V gene are SGHRS and YFSETQ. Written as DNA, the CDR3 is TGCGCCAGCACTATGAGGCAGGGCACAGATACGCAGTATTTT. This sequence encodes CASTMRQGTDTQYF.